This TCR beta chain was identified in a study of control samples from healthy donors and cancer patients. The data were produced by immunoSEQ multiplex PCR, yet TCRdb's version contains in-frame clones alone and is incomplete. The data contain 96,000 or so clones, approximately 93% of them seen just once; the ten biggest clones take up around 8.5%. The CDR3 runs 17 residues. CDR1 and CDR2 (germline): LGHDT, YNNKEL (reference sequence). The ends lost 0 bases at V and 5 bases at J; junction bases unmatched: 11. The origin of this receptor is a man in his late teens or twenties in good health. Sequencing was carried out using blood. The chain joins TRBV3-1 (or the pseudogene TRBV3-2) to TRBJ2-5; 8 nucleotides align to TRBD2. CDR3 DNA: TGTGCCAGCAGCCAAGAATTAATAGGGACTAGGGGGGAGACCCAGTACTTC. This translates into CASSQELIGTRGETQYF.